This TCR beta chain was profiled in a study of T-cell memory formation after mild COVID-19. Amplification by 5'RACE using constant-segment primers produced TCR alpha and TCR beta cDNA libraries that carried sample barcodes and UMIs. TCRdb re-called the 5' RACE reads through MiXCR, storing one row per CDR3 protein. The repertoire includes 550,000 to 600,000 distinct CDR3 sequences, approximately 15% of them detected once, and around 8.1% sits in the top ten. Notes on this clonotype: What it binds is unknown.

Looked up from germline, CDR1 is SGDLS and CDR2 is YYNGEE. Trimming pared 7 bases from V and 0 bases from J, leaving 17 bases between. This CDR3 has 16 residues. Study-wide results and limits: CM and EM subsets held most contracting CD4+ clones; EMRA held CD8+ ones.

What was sequenced was PBMCs or a T cell subset sorted from them (not recorded which). The chain joins TRBV9 to TRBJ2-4; D is possibly TRBD1 (5 bases). The TCR was taken from an adult woman who had mild COVID-19 (a few samples of this study predate the infection). Cell type and time point are not known. The CDR3 sequence: CASSQEGAGAKNIQYF. Written as DNA, the CDR3 is TGTGCCAGCTCCCAGGAAGGGGCCGGAGCCAAAAACATTCAGTACTTC.